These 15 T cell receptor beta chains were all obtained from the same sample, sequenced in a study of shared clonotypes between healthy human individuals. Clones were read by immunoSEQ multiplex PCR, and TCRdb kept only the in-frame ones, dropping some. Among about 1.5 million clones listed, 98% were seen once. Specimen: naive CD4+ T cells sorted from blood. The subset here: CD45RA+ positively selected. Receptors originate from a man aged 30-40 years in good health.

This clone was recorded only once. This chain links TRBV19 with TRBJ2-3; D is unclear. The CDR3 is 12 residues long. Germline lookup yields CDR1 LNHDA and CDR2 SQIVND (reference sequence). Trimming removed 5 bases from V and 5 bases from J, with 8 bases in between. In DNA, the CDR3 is TGTGCCAGTAGTCCGACGGAAGATACGCAGTATTTT. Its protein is CASSPTEDTQYF. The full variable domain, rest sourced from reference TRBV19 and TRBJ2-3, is DGGITQSPKYLFRKEGQNVTLSCEQNLNHDAMYWYRQDPGQGLRLIYYSQIVNDFQKGDIAEGYSVSREKKESFPLTVTSAQKNPTAFYLCASSPTEDTQYFGPGTRLTVL.

In DNA, the CDR3 is TGTGCCAGCAGCCCCCGACAGGCAGGACTTAATGAAAAACTGTTTTTT. Protein sequence: CASSPRQAGLNEKLFF. This chain uses TRBV5-6 with TRBJ1-4; TRBD1 might be the D (6 bases). Trimming left V 4 bases short and J 4 bases short, with 17 bases between. CDR3 size: 16 residues. CDR1 and CDR2 (germline): SGHDT, YYEEEE.

CDR3 sequence: CASSEKGLAYNEQFF. CDR3 bases: TGTGCCAGCAGTGAAAAAGGACTAGCCTACAATGAGCAGTTCTTC. The chain carries TRBV6-4 and TRBJ2-1; TRBD2 aligns across 7 bases. CDR3 length: 15 amino acids. Germline trimming cut 3 bases from V and 2 bases from J; bases unmatched to any gene: 4. CDR1 MRHNA and CDR2 SNTAGT come from the germline V gene.

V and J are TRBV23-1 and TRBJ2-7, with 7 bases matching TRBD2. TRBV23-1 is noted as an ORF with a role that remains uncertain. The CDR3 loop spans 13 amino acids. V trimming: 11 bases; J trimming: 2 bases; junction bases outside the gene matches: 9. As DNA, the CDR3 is TGCGCCCCGGGTCGGCGGGGGACCTACGAGCAGTACTTC. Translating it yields CAPGRRGTYEQYF.

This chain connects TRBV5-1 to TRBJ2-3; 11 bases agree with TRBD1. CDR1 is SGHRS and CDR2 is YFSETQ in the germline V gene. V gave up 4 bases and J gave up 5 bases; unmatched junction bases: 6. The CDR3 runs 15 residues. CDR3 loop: CASSPGQGAQDTQYF. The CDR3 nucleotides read TGCGCCAGCAGCCCCGGACAGGGGGCTCAAGATACGCAGTATTTT.

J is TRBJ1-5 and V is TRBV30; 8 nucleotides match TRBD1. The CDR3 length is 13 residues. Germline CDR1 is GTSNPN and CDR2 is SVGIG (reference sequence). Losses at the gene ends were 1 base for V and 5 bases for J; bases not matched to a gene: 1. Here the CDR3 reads CAWSGGQDQPQHF. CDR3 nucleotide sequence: TGTGCCTGGAGTGGGGGACAGGATCAGCCCCAGCATTTT.

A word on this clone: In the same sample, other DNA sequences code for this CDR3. The CDR3 region is CASSGGTGNTEAFF. The DNA for the CDR3 is TGCGCCAGCAGCGGGGGGACAGGAAACACTGAAGCTTTCTTT. The chain links TRBV5-1 to TRBJ1-1; 8 bases agree with TRBD1. CDR1 and CDR2 from the germline V gene are SGHRS and YFSETQ. CDR3 length: 14 amino acids. V shed 4 bases and J 2 bases; nucleotides not matched to a gene: 4.

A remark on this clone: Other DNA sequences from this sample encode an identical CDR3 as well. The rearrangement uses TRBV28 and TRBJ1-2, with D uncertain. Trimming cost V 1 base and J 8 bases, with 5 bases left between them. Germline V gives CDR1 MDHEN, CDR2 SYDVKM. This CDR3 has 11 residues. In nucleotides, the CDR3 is TGTGCCAGCAGTTTATTTGACGGCTACACCTTC. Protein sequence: CASSLFDGYTF.

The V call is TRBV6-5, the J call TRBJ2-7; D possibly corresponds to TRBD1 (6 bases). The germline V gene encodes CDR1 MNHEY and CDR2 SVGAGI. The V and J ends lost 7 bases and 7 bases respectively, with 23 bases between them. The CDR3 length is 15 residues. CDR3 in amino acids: CASKPRDRTLGEQYF. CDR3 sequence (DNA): TGTGCCAGCAAGCCTCGTGACAGGACTTTAGGTGAGCAGTACTTC.

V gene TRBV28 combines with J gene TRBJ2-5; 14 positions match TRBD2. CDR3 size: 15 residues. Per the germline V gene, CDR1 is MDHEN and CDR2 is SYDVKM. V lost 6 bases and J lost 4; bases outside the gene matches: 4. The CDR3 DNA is TGTGCCAGCAGACGAGGGACTAGCGGGGGAGAGACCCAGTACTTC. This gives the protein CASRRGTSGGETQYF.

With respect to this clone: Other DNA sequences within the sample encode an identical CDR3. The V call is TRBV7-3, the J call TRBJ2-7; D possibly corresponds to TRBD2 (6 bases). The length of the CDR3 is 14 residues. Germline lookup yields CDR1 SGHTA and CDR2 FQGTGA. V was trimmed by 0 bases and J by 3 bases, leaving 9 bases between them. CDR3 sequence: CASSLTAGSYEQYF. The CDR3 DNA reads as TGTGCCAGCAGCTTAACGGCCGGGAGCTACGAGCAGTACTTC.

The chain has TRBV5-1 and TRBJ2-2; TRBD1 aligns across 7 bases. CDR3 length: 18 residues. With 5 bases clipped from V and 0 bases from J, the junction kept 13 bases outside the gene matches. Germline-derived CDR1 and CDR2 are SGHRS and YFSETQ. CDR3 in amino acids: CASSRDRNSFANTGELFF. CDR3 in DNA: TGCGCCAGCAGTCGGGACAGAAACTCGTTCGCGAACACCGGGGAGCTGTTTTTT.

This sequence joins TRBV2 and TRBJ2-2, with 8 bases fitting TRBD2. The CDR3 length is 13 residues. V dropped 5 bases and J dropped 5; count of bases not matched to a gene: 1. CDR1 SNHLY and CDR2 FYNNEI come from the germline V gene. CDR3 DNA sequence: TGTGCCAGCAGTACTAGCGGAACCGGGGAGCTGTTTTTT. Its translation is CASSTSGTGELFF.

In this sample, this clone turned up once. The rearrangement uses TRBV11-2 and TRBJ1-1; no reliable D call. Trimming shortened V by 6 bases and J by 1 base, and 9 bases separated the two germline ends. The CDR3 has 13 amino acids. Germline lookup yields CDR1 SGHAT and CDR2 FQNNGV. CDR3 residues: CASRGMGNTEAFF. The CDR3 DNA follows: TGTGCCAGCAGGGGCATGGGGAACACTGAAGCTTTCTTT. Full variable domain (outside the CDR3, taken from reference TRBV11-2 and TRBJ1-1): EAGVAQSPRYKIIEKRQSVAFWCNPISGHATLYWYQQILGQGPKLLIQFQNNGVVDDSQLPKDRFSAERLKGVDSTLKIQPAKLEDSAVYLCASRGMGNTEAFFGQGTRLTVV.

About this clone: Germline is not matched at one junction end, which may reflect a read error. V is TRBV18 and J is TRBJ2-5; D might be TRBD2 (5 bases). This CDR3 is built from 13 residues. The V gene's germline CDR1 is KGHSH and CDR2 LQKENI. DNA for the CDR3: TGTGGCAGCTGCGGCACTAGGGAAGAGACCCAGTACTTC. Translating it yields CGSCGTREETQYF.